The clone carrying this T cell receptor beta chain was counted at least ten times. The sample belongs to a study of neurological immune-mediated disorders. V lost 2 bases to trimming and J lost 6 bases, with 11 bases between them. This CDR3 comprises 14 residues. Germline CDR1 reads SGDLS; CDR2 reads YYNGEE. TCRdb used MiXCR to reprocess the 5' RACE reads, holding one entry per CDR3 protein. The sample lists approximately 40,000 distinct CDR3 sequences, roughly 13% occurring once. The receptor comes from a female donor in good health. The sample consisted of PBMCs. This chain uses TRBV9 with TRBJ2-2, with D possibly matching TRBD1 (6 bases). CDR3 DNA: TGTGCCAGCAGCGTTCCCTCAGGGGCCGGGGAGCTGTTTTTT. Protein sequence: CASSVPSGAGELFF.